These T cell receptor beta chains were read from a single sample in a study of CD8 T cells in Susac syndrome. Via MiXCR, TCRdb re-called the immunoSEQ multiplex PCR reads, giving one row per CDR3 protein. The table has 53,000 or so distinct CDR3 sequences, over 85% seen once. The sample taken for sequencing was CD8+ T cells from PBMCs. The receptors originated from a human donor in good health. Each CDR3 is given with its conserved first and last residue. Each record gives: D gene, J gene, V gene, clone size, CDR3 DNA, CDR3 protein. The D gene is left open where the match is weak. Rows may omit the clone size; those that give it use once, few, many or a size class.

.,TRBJ2-7,TRBV7-9,.,TGTGCCAGCAGCTTAAGTTACTCCTACGAGCAGTACTTC,CASSLSYSYEQYF
.,TRBJ2-7,TRBV29-1,.,TGCAGCGTTGAAGATCAGAGTGAGCAGTACTTC,CSVEDQSEQYF
.,TRBJ2-6,TRBV5-4,.,TGTGCCAGCACCCAAAAGGGGGCTGGGGCCAACGTCCTGACTTTC,CASTQKGAGANVLTF
.,TRBJ1-5,TRBV27,.,TGTGCCAGCAGTTTTGGGATACACAATCAGCCCCAGCATTTT,CASSFGIHNQPQHF
TRBD2,TRBJ2-7,TRBV4-1,once,TGCGCCAGCAGCCAGGGCCCGGGACTAGCGAACTACGAGCAGTACTTC,CASSQGPGLANYEQYF
.,TRBJ1-5,TRBV2,.,TGTGCCAGCAGTGACCTTGAGGGTATAAGCAATCAGCCCCAGCATTTT,CASSDLEGISNQPQHF
.,TRBJ2-5,TRBV11-1,.,TGTGCCAGCATCCCAGAGTGGGGTTCTAGCAGAGTTCTAGTACCGGGGACCCAGTACTTC,CASIPEWGSSRVLVPGTQYF
.,TRBJ2-7,TRBV2,.,TGTGCCAGCAGTGAAGGGAGTATCCACTTCTCTTACGAGCAGTACTTC,CASSEGSIHFSYEQYF
.,TRBJ2-1,TRBV29-1,once,TGCAGCGCGGGGTTCAGAGACTACAATGAGCAGTTCTTC,CSAGFRDYNEQFF
.,TRBJ2-7,TRBV5-1,.,TGCGCCAGCAGCTTTTTGTGGGCAGACTCTTACGAGCAGTACTTC,CASSFLWADSYEQYF
.,TRBJ1-1,TRBV12-3/TRBV12-4,.,TGTGCCAGCAGTTTTGGAGGGGTGGACACTGAAGCTTTCTTT,CASSFGGVDTEAFF
.,TRBJ1-3,TRBV13,.,TGTGCCAGCAGCTTAGGGACAGTTGGAAACACCATATATTTT,CASSLGTVGNTIYF
.,TRBJ2-7,TRBV4-1,.,TGCGCCAGCAGCCAAGTACAGTCGAACTACGAGCAGTACTTC,CASSQVQSNYEQYF
TRBD1,TRBJ2-7,TRBV18,.,TGTGCCAGCTCACCATGGGACAGGGAGAGGGACTACGAGCAGTACTTC,CASSPWDRERDYEQYF
.,TRBJ2-1,TRBV4-1,.,TGCGCCAGCCTCTCCTACAATGAGCAGTTCTTC,CASLSYNEQFF
.,TRBJ2-7,TRBV7-9,.,TGTGCCAGCAGCCCTCCCCGAGGGGGTTACGAGCAGTACTTC,CASSPPRGGYEQYF
TRBD1,TRBJ2-1,TRBV28,.,TGTGCCAGTCAGACAGGGGGCACCTACAATGAGCAGTTCTTC,CASQTGGTYNEQFF
.,TRBJ2-5,TRBV20-1,.,TGCAGTGCTCCCGGGACTTCGCTAGAGACCCAGTACTTC,CSAPGTSLETQYF
TRBD1,TRBJ2-7,TRBV7-9,.,TGTGCCAGCAGCACCCAGACAGGGCCCTACGAGCAGTACTTC,CASSTQTGPYEQYF
.,TRBJ2-7,TRBV29-1,.,TGCAGCGTTAACGAGGGCTTATACGAGCAGTACTTC,CSVNEGLYEQYF
.,TRBJ1-5,TRBV20-1,once,TGCAGTGTTAGCGGCCGGGATATAGGAGGCAATCAGCCCCAGCATTTT,CSVSGRDIGGNQPQHF
TRBD2,TRBJ2-1,TRBV28,.,TGTGCCAGCAGTAGTCCGGGGGGTGGGTACAATGAGCAGTTCTTC,CASSSPGGGYNEQFF